This T cell receptor beta chain originates from a study of Graves' ophthalmopathy and Graves' hyperthyroidism. Study information: Peripheral blood sampling occurred at initial diagnosis, before any treatment. Study-level results: Ophthalmopathy progression prediction by the model yielded a sensitivity of 60% to 71% and a specificity of less than 75%.

This clonotype has more than one count but fewer than ten. Its antigen is unidentified. The authors amplified TCR beta CDR3 regions from RNA transcripts. RT-PCR was first run with HTBI primers, then multiplex PCR in a second round. TCRdb re-called the multiplex PCR reads through MiXCR, storing one row per CDR3 protein. The sample records some 200,000 distinct CDR3 sequences, about 32% being singletons. V trimming: 0 bases; J trimming: 6 bases; junction bases outside the gene matches: 8. The V gene's germline CDR1 is MNHEY and CDR2 SVGEGT. The CDR3 loop spans 16 amino acids. Ophthalmopathy was moderately-to-severely active, CAS at least 3, NOSPECS at least 4, lasting under 3 months. An approximately 10 ml volume of fresh peripheral blood provided the PBMCs.

The sequencing input was peripheral blood. The source of this sequence is a man aged 45-65 years with Graves' ophthalmopathy. V is TRBV6-2 or TRBV6-3 and J is TRBJ1-2, with TRBD1 matching 9 bases. The CDR3 region is CASSYSIPGQGNGYTF. The DNA of the CDR3 is TGTGCCAGCAGTTACTCCATACCGGGACAGGGAAATGGCTACACCTTC.